This T cell receptor beta chain was sequenced in a study of T cell responses to AZD1222 COVID-19 vaccine. The overall study: Investigators merged groups given second doses at roughly 4 or roughly 12 weeks. Study conclusions and caveats: Increases in Spike-specific TCR breadth and depth were seen after two AZD1222 doses. Spike as a whole was targeted by vaccine-associated CD4 TCRs, dominant at 160-218 and 743-854.

Concerning this clone itself: Its antigen is undetermined.

This table comes from immunoSEQ multiplex PCR, and its TCRdb copy is limited to in-frame clones, with some not included. The sample records some 160,000 clones, around nine tenths being singletons. This receptor was taken from an adult in good health. The sequencing used peripheral blood, collected on day 0 of AZD1222 vaccination.

Here the CDR3 reads CAWGRDRPVGYTF. DNA for the CDR3: TGTGCCTGGGGGCGGGACAGGCCTGTTGGCTACACCTTC. The chain has TRBV30 and TRBJ1-2; 8 bases agree with TRBD1. Germline V CDR1 and CDR2: GTSNPN, SVGIG (reference sequence). The trim removed 5 bases at V and 7 bases at J, leaving 9 bases unmatched. CDR3 size: 13 residues.